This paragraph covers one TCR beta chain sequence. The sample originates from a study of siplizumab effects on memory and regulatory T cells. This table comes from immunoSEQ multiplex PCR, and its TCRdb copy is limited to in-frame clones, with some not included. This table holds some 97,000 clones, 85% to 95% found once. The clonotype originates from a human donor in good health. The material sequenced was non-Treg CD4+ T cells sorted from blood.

Here the CDR3 reads CASIKRGPYNEQFF. The CDR3 DNA sequence: TGTGCCAGCATTAAACGGGGGCCCTACAATGAGCAGTTCTTC. The V and J genes are TRBV2 and TRBJ2-1; perhaps D is TRBD1 or TRBD2 (6 bases each). Germline V gives CDR1 SNHLY, CDR2 FYNNEI. CDR3 length equals 14 residues. V was cut by 7 bases and J by 2 bases, with 12 bases left in between.